The 32 T cell receptor beta chains listed next were all sequenced from one sample in a study of siplizumab effects on memory and regulatory T cells. Sequencing was performed with immunoSEQ multiplex PCR; in TCRdb, only in-frame clones are kept and a portion is missing. Of tens of thousands of clones listed, about 90% were seen once; the top ten hold roughly 29%. Sequencing input: CD8+ T cells sorted from blood. The receptors come from a human donor in good health.

The rearrangement links TRBV5-1 to TRBJ2-3; D unclear. Germline loops: CDR1 SGHRS, CDR2 YFSETQ. This CDR3 contains 13 residues. The ends were cut back, 3 bases at V and 5 bases at J, with 10 bases in the middle. The CDR3 sequence is CASSSIPVDTQYF. CDR3 nucleotide sequence: TGCGCCAGCAGCTCGATTCCCGTAGATACGCAGTATTTT.

This clone is a singleton in its sample. This chain joins TRBV6-5 and TRBJ2-1, with TRBD1 matching 11 bases. From germline, CDR1 is MNHEY and CDR2 SVGAGI. The CDR3 totals 16 residues. The J segment lost 9 bases and the V segment lost 0 bases, leaving 7 bases of the junction unmatched. The CDR3 DNA is TGTGCCAGCAGTTACTCGAAGGACAGGGGGCGTAGTGAGCAGTTCTTC. This gives the protein CASSYSKDRGRSEQFF.

J is TRBJ2-1 and V is TRBV6-1; D may be TRBD2 (6 bases). This CDR3 region has 15 residues. CDR1 and CDR2 from the germline V gene are MNHNS and SASEGT. V was cut by 2 bases and J by 9 bases, with 17 bases left in between. CDR3 sequence: CASSESHGGRGEQFF. The CDR3 region has the DNA TGTGCCAGCAGTGAAAGTCACGGGGGACGGGGTGAGCAGTTCTTC.

This clone has only a few counts. The V and J genes are TRBV19 and TRBJ1-1; D not resolved. The CDR3 has 13 amino acids. The V and J ends lost 6 bases and 1 base respectively, with 9 bases between them. Germline CDR1 is LNHDA and CDR2 is SQIVND (reference sequence). CDR3 coding DNA: TGTGCCAGTAGGTACGGAACGAACACTGAAGCTTTCTTT. Amino acid sequence: CASRYGTNTEAFF.

The CDR3 here is CASSLYGRTVNTGELFF. For the CDR3, the DNA is TGTGCCAGCAGCTTATACGGCCGGACGGTAAACACCGGGGAGCTGTTTTTT. This chain links TRBV7-9 with TRBJ2-2; D is ambiguous. CDR1 is SEHNR, CDR2 FQNEAQ, per germline (reference sequence). Trimming took 2 bases from V and 2 from J, leaving 15 bases between them. CDR3 length equals 17 residues.

This rearrangement joins TRBV4-1 to TRBJ2-3; no clear D gene. Trimming pared 1 base from V and 4 bases from J, leaving 6 bases between. The germline CDR1 and CDR2 sequences are MGHRA and YSYEKL. The CDR3 runs 13 residues. CDR3 in amino acids: CASSQAGADTQYF. The DNA of the CDR3 is TGCGCCAGCAGCCAAGCAGGCGCAGATACGCAGTATTTT.

This clone has just one count. The gene calls are TRBV6-5 and TRBJ1-3, with D perhaps matching TRBD1 (5 bases). The CDR3 runs 15 residues. V lost 4 bases and J lost 0, with 10 bases in between. CDR1 and CDR2 from the germline V gene are MNHEY and SVGAGI. CDR3 sequence: CASSWGDNSGNTIYF. The CDR3 nucleotides are TGTGCCAGCAGTTGGGGCGATAACTCTGGAAACACCATATATTTT.

The chain uses TRBV19 and TRBJ1-2; 11 positions agree with TRBD1. The CDR3 totals 14 residues. CDR1 is LNHDA, CDR2 SQIVND, per germline (reference sequence). V gave up 7 bases and J gave up 8 bases; unmatched junction bases: 9. The CDR3 nucleotides read TGTGCCAGTACCGCACGGGGGACAGGGGGAGGCTACACCTTC. Translated: CASTARGTGGGYTF.

CDR3 protein: CASTLTAYSNQPQHF. The CDR3 nucleotides read TGTGCCAGCACACTGACAGCCTATAGCAATCAGCCCCAGCATTTT. This rearrangement joins TRBV6-6 to TRBJ1-5, with a weak D call TRBD1 (5 bases). The CDR3 consists of 15 residues. The germline gives CDR1 MNHNY, CDR2 SVGAGI (reference sequence). V was pared by 7 bases and J by 0 bases, with 13 bases between.

The chain employs TRBV13 and TRBJ1-2, with D possibly being TRBD1 (6 bases). V lost 0 bases and J lost 4, with 12 bases in between. The germline CDR1 and CDR2 sequences are PRHDT and FYEKMQ (reference sequence). The length of the CDR3 is 15 residues. The CDR3 spells CASSLGRGNTYGYTF. The CDR3 DNA follows: TGTGCCAGCAGCTTAGGGAGGGGGAATACCTATGGCTACACCTTC.

This chain uses TRBV5-1 with TRBJ1-6; D possibly corresponds to TRBD1 (5 bases). V lost 0 bases to trimming and J lost 1 base, with 14 bases between them. The CDR3 runs 18 residues. CDR1 and CDR2 from the germline V gene are SGHRS and YFSETQ. For the CDR3, the DNA is TGCGCCAGCAGCTTGGACCGACAGTACCGTTCCTATAATTCACCCCTCCACTTT. Its translation is CASSLDRQYRSYNSPLHF.

The chain joins TRBV25-1 to TRBJ2-7; tentatively, D is TRBD2 (6 bases). This CDR3 contains 15 residues. The germline CDR1 and CDR2 sequences are MGHDK and SYGVNS. Trimming left V 3 bases short and J 2 bases short, with 14 bases between. The CDR3 is CASSDYVSGTYEQYF. DNA for the CDR3: TGTGCCAGCAGTGATTATGTTAGCGGAACCTACGAGCAGTACTTC.

V is TRBV19 and J is TRBJ1-1, with 10 nucleotides matching TRBD1. The V gene's germline CDR1 is LNHDA and CDR2 SQIVND (reference sequence). There are 16 residues in the CDR3. V trimming: 5 bases; J trimming: 5 bases; junction bases outside the gene matches: 11. The CDR3 DNA is TGTGCCAGTAGTCCCAGCCGGGACAGGGGATATACTGAAGCTTTCTTT. Translation gives CASSPSRDRGYTEAFF. Complete variable domain (other parts from reference TRBV19 and TRBJ1-1): DGGITQSPKYLFRKEGQNVTLSCEQNLNHDAMYWYRQDPGQGLRLIYYSQIVNDFQKGDIAEGYSVSREKKESFPLTVTSAQKNPTAFYLCASSPSRDRGYTEAFFGQGTRLTVV.

The chain recombines TRBV19 with TRBJ2-1; perhaps D is TRBD1 or TRBD2 (5 bases each). Trimming left V 2 bases short and J 8 bases short, with 16 bases between. This CDR3 is 15 amino acids long. The V gene's germline CDR1 is LNHDA and CDR2 SQIVND (reference sequence). The CDR3 protein is CASSISVRGPDEQFF. CDR3 DNA: TGTGCCAGTAGTATAAGCGTCCGGGGCCCCGATGAGCAGTTCTTC.

The chain carries TRBV27 and TRBJ2-2; 7 bases match TRBD1. Germline CDR1 reads MNHEY; CDR2 reads SMNVEV (reference sequence). The CDR3 loop spans 16 amino acids. Losses at the gene ends were 3 bases for V and 3 bases for J; bases not matched to a gene: 7. The CDR3 sequence: CASSFLMGQYTGELFF. CDR3 DNA: TGTGCCAGCAGTTTTCTGATGGGACAGTACACCGGGGAGCTGTTTTTT.

The chain employs TRBV27 and TRBJ1-2; D is uncertain. The CDR3 is 13 residues long. The V end lost 5 bases, the J end lost 2 bases, and 9 bases lay between the germline ends. From germline, CDR1 is MNHEY and CDR2 SMNVEV (reference sequence). The CDR3 sequence: CASSVYENYGYTF. The DNA of the CDR3 is TGTGCCAGCAGTGTCTATGAGAACTATGGCTACACCTTC.

This clone was detected only once. J is TRBJ2-7 and V is TRBV10-3, with D possibly being TRBD2 (5 bases). There are 18 residues in the CDR3. CDR1 is ENHRY, CDR2 SYGVKD, per germline. Trimming removed 5 bases from V and 0 bases from J, with 23 bases in between. The CDR3 sequence: CAISRHQSERLSSYEQYF. Written as DNA, the CDR3 is TGTGCCATCAGTAGGCACCAAAGCGAGAGACTATCCTCCTACGAGCAGTACTTC.

This chain links TRBV7-9 with TRBJ1-2; 7 positions agree with TRBD1. Looked up from germline, CDR1 is SEHNR and CDR2 is FQNEAQ (reference sequence). V shed 8 bases and J 2 bases; nucleotides not matched to a gene: 2. The CDR3 extends over 12 amino acids. CDR3 DNA sequence: TGTGCCAGCCAGGACAGGAACTATGGCTACACCTTC. Protein: CASQDRNYGYTF.

The CDR3 nucleotides are TGTGCCAGCAGCGTTGGACCCACGGGGGGCGGTGAAAAACTGTTTTTT. Translation gives CASSVGPTGGGEKLFF. The rearrangement links TRBV9 to TRBJ1-4, with D tentatively TRBD1 (6 bases). Germline V gene sequence: CDR1 SGDLS, CDR2 YYNGEE. V lost 2 bases and J 7 bases, leaving 18 bases between the germline ends. There are 16 residues in the CDR3. Based on the CDR3 plus reference TRBV9 and TRBJ1-4, the full variable domain is DSGVTQTPKHLITATGQRVTLRCSPRSGDLSVYWYQQSLDQGLQFLIQYYNGEERAKGNILERFSAQQFPDLHSELNLSSLELGDSALYFCASSVGPTGGGEKLFFGSGTQLSVL.

The J gene is TRBJ2-7, the V gene TRBV7-9, with unresolved D. V lost 4 bases, J lost 5 bases, and 6 bases lay in between. The CDR3 is 11 residues long. Germline values: CDR1 SEHNR, CDR2 FQNEAQ (reference sequence). As DNA, the CDR3 is TGTGCCAGCAGCTCCTGGGACGAGCAGTACTTC. It yields the protein CASSSWDEQYF.

This clone was seen just once. The rearrangement joins TRBV6-1 to TRBJ2-1; D is ambiguous. CDR1 and CDR2 (germline): MNHNS, SASEGT. The germline V and J ends were trimmed by 6 bases and 4 bases, with 7 bases remaining between them. CDR3 size: 12 residues. CDR3: CASRAGYNEQFF. In DNA form, the CDR3 reads TGTGCCAGCAGGGCCGGGTACAATGAGCAGTTCTTC.

This clone was found once. This chain links TRBV4-1 with TRBJ2-3; D unresolved. The CDR3 has 13 amino acids. The V gene's germline CDR1 is MGHRA and CDR2 YSYEKL. V was cut by 4 bases and J by 6 bases, with 11 bases left in between. The CDR3 DNA reads as TGCGCCAGCAGCCGCTCGCAACCCGATACGCAGTATTTT. Its translation: CASSRSQPDTQYF.

The V and J genes are TRBV7-2 and TRBJ2-7; D unresolved. The CDR3 covers 14 residues. CDR1 is SGHTA, CDR2 FQGNSA, per germline. V was shortened by 2 bases and J by 4 bases, with 12 bases between the two germline ends. CDR3 loop: CASSLLAAAYEQYF. CDR3 sequence (DNA): TGTGCCAGCAGCTTACTTGCGGCCGCGTACGAGCAGTACTTC.

The chain links TRBV23-1 to TRBJ2-4; 14 positions match TRBD2. TRBV23-1 is an ORF, and what it does is uncertain. The V segment lost 11 bases and the J segment 8 bases; nucleotides outside the gene matches: 20. The CDR3 has 18 amino acids. The CDR3, as DNA: TGCGCCTCACAGACAGGGGTCCGACTAGCGGGAGGGCCGGACATTCAGTACTTC. Translated, it gives CASQTGVRLAGGPDIQYF.

This chain uses TRBV11-2 with TRBJ2-5; TRBD2 matches 12 bases. The junction had 4 bases not matched to a gene; V was cut back by 1 base and J by 4 bases. The germline CDR1 and CDR2 sequences are SGHAT and FQNNGV. The CDR3 is 16 residues long. The CDR3 protein is CASSLGLAGVVETQYF. The CDR3 coding sequence is TGTGCCAGCAGCTTAGGACTAGCGGGGGTAGTAGAGACCCAGTACTTC.

The V call is TRBV27, the J call TRBJ2-7, with TRBD1 matching 7 bases. V trimming: 6 bases; J trimming: 3 bases; junction bases outside the gene matches: 8. Germline-derived CDR1 and CDR2 are MNHEY and SMNVEV (reference sequence). The CDR3 runs 14 residues. Written as DNA, the CDR3 is TGTGCCAGCAGCCCCGACAGGGTTGACTACGAGCAGTACTTC. Amino acids: CASSPDRVDYEQYF.

The chain recombines TRBV4-1 with TRBJ2-1; D perhaps matches TRBD1 (6 bases). This CDR3 contains 14 residues. The germline V gene has CDR1 MGHRA and CDR2 YSYEKL. Trimming removed 4 bases from V and 4 bases from J, with 11 bases in between. The CDR3 DNA follows: TGCGCCAGCAGCCGGATTGGACAGTACAATGAGCAGTTCTTC. Translating gives CASSRIGQYNEQFF.

Only a few counts were recorded for this clone. The chain employs TRBV27 and TRBJ2-3, with unresolved D. The CDR3 extends over 14 amino acids. Germline V gives CDR1 MNHEY, CDR2 SMNVEV (reference sequence). Trimming stripped 6 bases from V and 2 bases from J, with 12 bases between. CDR3 protein: CASSVKLDTDTQYF. For the CDR3, the DNA is TGTGCCAGCAGCGTAAAACTCGACACAGATACGCAGTATTTT.

The V call is TRBV5-8, the J call TRBJ1-1; D possibly corresponds to TRBD1 (5 bases). Germline values: CDR1 SGHTS, CDR2 YDEGEE. This CDR3 region has 14 residues. Trimming stripped 5 bases from V and 8 bases from J, with 19 bases between. CDR3 in DNA: TGTGCCAGCAGACCTATCGGACACCAGTTAGAAGCTTTCTTT. Translated, it gives CASRPIGHQLEAFF.

V is TRBV2 and J is TRBJ2-2; D possibly matches TRBD1 or TRBD2 (5 bases each). Germline V gene data show CDR1 as SNHLY and CDR2 as FYNNEI. Trimming removed 5 bases at V and 6 bases at J, with 13 bases between. The CDR3 is made up of 14 amino acids. The CDR3 DNA reads as TGTGCCAGCAGTACGACGGGACCCCCCGGGGAGCTGTTTTTT. Translation: CASSTTGPPGELFF.

The V gene is TRBV4-2, the J gene TRBJ1-1, with a possible D match to TRBD1 (5 bases). CDR1 and CDR2 (germline): LGHNA, YNFKEQ. This CDR3 region has 13 residues. V lost 2 bases to trimming and J lost 5 bases, with 9 bases between them. CDR3 region: CASSQFRGTEAFF. The CDR3 DNA is TGTGCCAGCAGCCAATTTAGGGGTACTGAAGCTTTCTTT.

The chain uses TRBV6-1 and TRBJ2-7; 8 bases agree with TRBD1. V lost 2 bases to trimming and J lost 1 base; unmatched junction nucleotides: 10. Germline CDR1 is MNHNS and CDR2 is SASEGT. This CDR3 has 17 residues. The CDR3 sequence is CASSEPRGQGLSYEQYF. As DNA, the CDR3 is TGTGCCAGCAGTGAACCCCGCGGACAGGGACTTTCCTACGAGCAGTACTTC.